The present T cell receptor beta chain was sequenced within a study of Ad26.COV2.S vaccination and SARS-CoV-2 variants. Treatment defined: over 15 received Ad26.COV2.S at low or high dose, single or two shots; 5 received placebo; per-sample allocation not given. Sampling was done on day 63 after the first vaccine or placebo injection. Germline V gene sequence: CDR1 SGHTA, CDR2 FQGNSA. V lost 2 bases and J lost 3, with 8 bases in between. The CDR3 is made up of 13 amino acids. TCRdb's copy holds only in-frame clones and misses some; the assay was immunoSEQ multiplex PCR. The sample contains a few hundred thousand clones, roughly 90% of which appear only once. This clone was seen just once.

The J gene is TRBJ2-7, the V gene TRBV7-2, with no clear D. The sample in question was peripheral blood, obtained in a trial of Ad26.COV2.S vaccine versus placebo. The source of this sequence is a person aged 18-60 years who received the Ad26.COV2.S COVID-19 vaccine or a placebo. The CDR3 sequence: CASSLYLGYEQYF. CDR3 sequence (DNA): TGTGCCAGCAGCTTATATTTGGGCTACGAGCAGTACTTC.